This T cell receptor (beta chain) emerged from a study of T cell repertoires in cytomegalovirus infection. Study at large: Public TCR beta signatures were indicative of both CMV infection and a matching HLA type.

MiXCR, applied by TCRdb to the reads, yields one record per CDR3 protein. The table includes about 360,000 distinct CDR3 sequences, less than 20% detected once. Regarding the study as a whole: HLA-C-restricted CMV-specific TCR beta clonotypes were dominant in the ex vivo response. Cumulative frequency of public TCR beta families picked out carriers of CMV plus the relevant HLA.

This clonotype turned up a few times. Its antigen is still unknown. The CDR3 loop spans 16 amino acids. Germline CDR1 reads LNHDA; CDR2 reads SQIVND (reference sequence). Trimming removed 0 bases from V and 3 bases from J, with 12 bases in between. The chain uses TRBV19 and TRBJ1-5, with D hard to call. Sequenced sample: PBMCs. This receptor was identified in a human donor in good health (CMV status not recorded). Some clones in this sample may be carry-over from other donors' samples. CDR3: CASSIDLGRPNQPQHF. The CDR3 nucleotides are TGTGCCAGTAGTATAGATCTCGGCAGGCCCAATCAGCCCCAGCATTTT.